The present entry profiles one TCR beta chain with its context. CDR1 GTSNPN and CDR2 SVGIG come from the germline V gene (reference sequence). V lost 3 bases, J lost 7 bases, and 8 bases stayed unmatched. The CDR3 spans 14 residues. Per the study methods: Nucleated cell number was recorded as an estimate derived from reference gene primer amplification. The method was immunoSEQ multiplex PCR; TCRdb's version includes in-frame clones alone and lacks a portion of them. V and J calls and clone size follow that table, whereas D and trimming were derived from the DNA. The data hold under 150,000 clones, with more than 75% observed a single time. Seattle cases were enrolled at active infection and followed longitudinally. This sample was taken from a study of blood T cell repertoires in COVID-19. About the study: The United States, Italy and Spain provided the acute and convalescent COVID-19 samples. PBMCs, B-cell-depleted T cells, or T cells provided the cDNA or gDNA that made up the material.

The chain has TRBV30 and TRBJ2-1, with 8 bases aligning to TRBD2. This receptor was identified in a man aged 55 to 70 with COVID-19, enrolled during active disease. Material: peripheral blood. The CDR3 spells CAWRRAGARNEQFF. The CDR3 DNA sequence: TGTGCCTGGAGAAGAGCGGGAGCAAGGAATGAGCAGTTCTTC.